The entry below gives a single T cell receptor (beta chain) sequence along with its context. This specimen belongs to a study of CD8 T cells in Susac syndrome. About the study: When blood was collected, patients with Susac syndrome were therapy-naive, were taking corticosteroids, or were receiving intravenous immunoglobulin alone.

This CDR3 has 14 amino acids. The junction had 3 bases not matched to a gene; V was cut back by 4 bases and J by 2 bases. The germline gives CDR1 LGHDT, CDR2 YNNKEL (reference sequence). An amount of RNA that ranged from 0.5 to 1 ug was reverse transcribed with random hexamers. TCRdb used MiXCR to reprocess the immunoSEQ multiplex PCR reads, holding one entry per CDR3 protein. The sample comprises about 83,000 distinct CDR3 sequences, approximately 95% of which are singletons, and 0.45% to 0.5% rests with the top ten. The sequenced sample consisted of CD8+ T cells from PBMCs. The source of this sequence is a human donor with Susac syndrome. V and J are TRBV3-1 and TRBJ2-7, with TRBD1 matching 9 bases. Written as DNA, the CDR3 is TGTGCCAGCAGCCCGGGACAGGGAACCTACGAGCAGTACTTC. As protein: CASSPGQGTYEQYF.